The clone carrying this T cell receptor beta chain was recorded only once. The target antigen is unknown. Using about 220 ng DNA, approximately 30,000 T cell genomes, the sorted-subset replicate PCRs were run. Assay used: immunoSEQ multiplex PCR; TCRdb lists only in-frame clones, some missing. The sample holds roughly 2.5 million clones, just over 90% seen once. This specimen comes from a study of shared clonotypes between healthy human individuals. General observations from the study: The study sampled only blood, and tissue repertoires likely differ.

V was cut by 3 bases and J by 15 bases, with 21 bases left in between. The CDR3 has 15 amino acids. The V gene's germline CDR1 is KGHSH and CDR2 LQKENI. The chain couples TRBV18 to TRBJ1-6; maybe TRBD1 (6 bases). The sequence was collected from a man between 18 and 35 years old in good health. The sequenced material came from naive CD4+ T cells sorted from blood. Indicated subset: CD45RA+ positively selected. DNA of the CDR3: TGTGCCAGCTCACCCACCTTGGAGGGGGAAAATCTCCTCCACTTT. The encoded protein is CASSPTLEGENLLHF. The full variable domain, its missing parts supplied by reference TRBV18 and TRBJ1-6, is NAGVMQNPRHLVRRRGQEARLRCSPMKGHSHVYWYRQLPEEGLKFMVYLQKENIIDESGMPKERFSAEFPKEGPSILRIQQVVRGDSAAYFCASSPTLEGENLLHFGNGTRLTVT.